This T cell receptor (beta chain) stems from a study of control samples from healthy donors and cancer patients. Produced via immunoSEQ multiplex PCR; TCRdb's table is partial and in-frame only. The data hold about 110,000 clones, with roughly 90% observed a single time. Germline V gene lookup returns CDR1 MNHEY and CDR2 SVGAGI. This CDR3 contains 14 residues. Trimming took off 10 bases at V and 6 bases at J, with 19 bases between the two ends. The chain employs TRBV6-5 and TRBJ1-5; perhaps TRBD1 as D (5 bases). The receptor was isolated from a woman aged 55-70 years with lung cancer. Sequenced input: PBMCs. The DNA for the CDR3 is TGTGCCACCCGGGGCCTCGGGGGGATTCAGCCCCAGCATTTT. Protein: CATRGLGGIQPQHF.